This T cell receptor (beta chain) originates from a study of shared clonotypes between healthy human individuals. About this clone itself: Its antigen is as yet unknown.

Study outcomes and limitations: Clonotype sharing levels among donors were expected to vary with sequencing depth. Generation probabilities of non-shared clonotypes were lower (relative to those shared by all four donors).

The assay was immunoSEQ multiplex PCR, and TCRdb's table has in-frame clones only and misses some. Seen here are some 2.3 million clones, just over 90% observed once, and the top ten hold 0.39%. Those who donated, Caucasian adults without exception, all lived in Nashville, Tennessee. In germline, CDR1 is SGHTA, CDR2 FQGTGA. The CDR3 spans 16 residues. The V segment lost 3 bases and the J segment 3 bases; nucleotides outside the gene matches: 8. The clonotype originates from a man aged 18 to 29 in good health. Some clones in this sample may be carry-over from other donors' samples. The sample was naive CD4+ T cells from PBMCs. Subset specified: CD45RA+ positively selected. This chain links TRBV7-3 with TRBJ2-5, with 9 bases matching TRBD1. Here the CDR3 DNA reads TGTGCCAGCAGCTTGACTCCTTGGGACAGGGAAGAGACCCAGTACTTC. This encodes CASSLTPWDREETQYF.